The T cell receptor (beta chain) under discussion was sequenced for a study of blood T cell repertoires in COVID-19. The authors' processing: Nucleated cell number was recorded as an estimate derived from reference gene primer amplification. Sequencing used immunoSEQ multiplex PCR; TCRdb keeps in-frame clones, though not all of them. The DNA was the basis for D and trimming; V, J and clone size are from that table. The table records 400,000 to 550,000 clones, approximately 90% of them present only once. Participants were aged about 18 to 90 years, lived in roughly 25 US areas, and enrolled virtually. This clone was detected only once. CDR1 and CDR2 from the germline V gene are SGHAT and FQNNGV. V was clipped by 1 base and J by 4 bases, with 13 bases between them. CDR3 length: 15 amino acids.

Sequences were obtained from PBMCs or T cells enriched from blood (not recorded which). The TCR comes from a woman aged 18 to 35 with acute COVID-19. The chain uses TRBV11-2 and TRBJ2-5, with D perhaps matching TRBD2 (6 bases). CDR3 loop: CASSLVLRRGETQYF. In DNA, the CDR3 is TGTGCCAGCAGCTTAGTTCTGAGGAGGGGAGAGACCCAGTACTTC. The entire variable domain, with the rest obtained from reference TRBV11-2 and TRBJ2-5, is as follows: EAGVAQSPRYKIIEKRQSVAFWCNPISGHATLYWYQQILGQGPKLLIQFQNNGVVDDSQLPKDRFSAERLKGVDSTLKIQPAKLEDSAVYLCASSLVLRRGETQYFGPGTRLLVL.